What follows describes a single TCR beta chain. Germline V gene lookup returns CDR1 SGHDT and CDR2 YYEEEE. This CDR3 region has 14 residues. V was trimmed by 2 bases and J by 5 bases, leaving 13 bases between them. The data derive from a study of OX40 agonist ivuxolimab in advanced cancers. On the study more broadly: Patients were roughly 81% male with ages roughly 20 to 85, mean roughly 64.

Researchers took blood at baseline, on cycle 4 day 1, and on cycle 7 day 1. Data came from immunoSEQ multiplex PCR; TCRdb stores just in-frame clones and leaves some out. In the table there are tens of thousands of clones, 91% of which are singletons. The chain joins TRBV5-6 to TRBJ1-2; no clear D gene. This sample comprised CD4+ or CD8+ T cells sorted from blood, obtained in a trial of the OX40 agonist ivuxolimab. The sequence was obtained from an adult with an advanced solid tumor such as melanoma, head and neck, liver or kidney cancer. CDR3 sequence reads: CASSLYSVWYGYTF. CDR3 coding DNA: TGTGCCAGCAGCTTATATTCCGTCTGGTATGGCTACACCTTC.